Each of the 10 T cell receptor beta chains below was sequenced from the same sample in a study of OX40 agonist ivuxolimab in advanced cancers. Library method: the immunoSEQ multiplex PCR assay. TCRdb's version of the immuneACCESS table is confined to in-frame rearrangements and falls short of the full clone set. An unresolved V gene accounts for under half of the shortfall where checked; the remainder is of unknown origin. Counted in this sample were around 99,000 clones; 90% of them appeared once. Just over 0.15% of the sample rests with the top ten. The sample in question was CD4+ or CD8+ T cells sorted from blood, obtained in a trial of the OX40 agonist ivuxolimab. The receptors derive from an adult with an advanced solid tumor such as melanoma, head and neck, liver or kidney cancer.

CDR3 amino acids: CASSLGQPNYGYTF. Here the CDR3 DNA reads TGTGCCAGCAGCTTGGGACAGCCTAACTATGGCTACACCTTC. V and J are TRBV5-8 and TRBJ1-2, with D possibly being TRBD1 (5 bases). CDR1 is SGHTS and CDR2 is YDEGEE in the germline V gene. The CDR3 totals 14 residues. V was shortened by 0 bases and J by 0 bases, with 6 bases between the two germline ends.

J is TRBJ2-7 and V is TRBV5-1, with 13 bases fitting TRBD2. Germline assignment: CDR1 SGHRS and CDR2 YFSETQ. J lost 2 bases, V lost 5 bases, and 10 bases had no gene match. This CDR3 comprises 17 residues. CDR3 amino acids: CASRGLAGALTPYEQYF. DNA for the CDR3: TGCGCCAGCAGAGGACTAGCGGGAGCCCTTACTCCCTACGAGCAGTACTTC.

The CDR3 sequence is CASSQGGGPQHF. The CDR3 DNA reads as TGTGCCAGCAGTCAGGGAGGGGGGCCCCAGCATTTT. This rearrangement joins TRBV6-5 to TRBJ1-5, with a possible D match to TRBD1 (6 bases). Germline V gene data show CDR1 as MNHEY and CDR2 as SVGAGI. V was trimmed by 5 bases and J by 9 bases, leaving 11 bases between them. This CDR3 region has 12 residues.

The chain joins TRBV13 to TRBJ2-1, with D uncertain. The CDR3 consists of 16 residues. Germline V gene data show CDR1 as PRHDT and CDR2 as FYEKMQ (reference sequence). V was shortened by 5 bases and J by 0 bases, with 14 bases between the two germline ends. CDR3 protein: CASSVRSAFSYNEQFF. The CDR3 DNA reads TGTGCCAGCAGCGTACGGTCAGCGTTCTCCTACAATGAGCAGTTCTTC.

The rearrangement links TRBV5-4 to TRBJ1-3; 7 bases are shared with TRBD1. There are 14 residues in the CDR3. Germline CDR1 reads SGHNT; CDR2 reads YYREEE (reference sequence). V gave up 4 bases and J gave up 2 bases; unmatched junction bases: 3. This CDR3 reads CASSLGTAGNTIYF. The DNA of the CDR3 is TGTGCCAGCAGCCTCGGGACAGCTGGAAACACCATATATTTT.

The chain couples TRBV6-5 to TRBJ2-5; D is unclear. The CDR3 has 11 amino acids. Trimming removed 2 bases at V and 7 bases at J, with 5 bases between. The germline gives CDR1 MNHEY, CDR2 SVGAGI. The CDR3 region is CASSYVGTQYF. CDR3 bases: TGTGCCAGCAGTTACGTTGGGACCCAGTACTTC.

The genes are TRBV6-1 and TRBJ2-1, with 9 bases matching TRBD2. Germline V gene sequence: CDR1 MNHNS, CDR2 SASEGT. V lost 3 bases, J lost 8 bases, and 14 bases stayed unmatched. The CDR3 is 17 residues long. The CDR3 bases are TGTGCCAGCAGTGATATTGCGGGAGGGCCCCGGGGGGATGAGCAGTTCTTC. Protein product: CASSDIAGGPRGDEQFF.

The DNA for the CDR3 is TGCAGTGCATTTCTCTATGGCTACACCTTC. Its protein product is CSAFLYGYTF. The chain uses TRBV20-1 and TRBJ1-2; D is unresolved. Trimming removed 6 bases at V and 4 bases at J, with 6 bases between. From germline, CDR1 is DFQATT and CDR2 SNEGSKA (reference sequence). The CDR3 has 10 amino acids.

The chain combines TRBV11-2 with TRBJ2-4; TRBD1 might be the D (5 bases). The CDR3 extends over 15 amino acids. Trimming left V 2 bases short and J 3 bases short, with 11 bases between. Germline values: CDR1 SGHAT, CDR2 FQNNGV. This CDR3 reads CASSLQGVGKNIQYF. CDR3 nucleotides: TGTGCCAGCAGCTTACAAGGGGTCGGCAAAAACATTCAGTACTTC.

V usage is TRBV28 and J usage is TRBJ1-5; 7 bases are a match to TRBD1. V lost 3 bases to trimming and J lost 3 bases; unmatched junction nucleotides: 2. The CDR3 has 14 residues. Germline loops: CDR1 MDHEN, CDR2 SYDVKM. The CDR3 sequence is CASSLGQTNQPQHF. The CDR3 DNA sequence: TGTGCCAGCAGTTTGGGACAGACCAATCAGCCCCAGCATTTT.